This T cell receptor beta chain appears in the sequencing data of a study of OX40 agonist ivuxolimab in advanced cancers. Study details: One hepatocellular carcinoma and a couple of cutaneous melanoma patients partially responded.

The protocol was immunoSEQ multiplex PCR, while the TCRdb copy is restricted to in-frame clones and leaves out a portion. The table has 44,000 or so clones, about 88% seen once. At cycle 4 day 1, cycle 7 day 1, and baseline, blood was sampled. This clone was found a few times. The V and J ends lost 3 bases and 4 bases respectively, with 12 bases between them. Germline V gene lookup returns CDR1 SEHNR and CDR2 FQNEAQ (reference sequence). The CDR3 sequence is 14 residues long. This sequence joins TRBV7-9 and TRBJ2-5; no firm D call. This TCR came from an adult with an advanced solid tumor such as melanoma, head and neck, liver or kidney cancer. The source material was CD4+ or CD8+ T cells sorted from blood, sampled in a trial of the OX40 agonist ivuxolimab. This CDR3 reads CASSFLTQVETQYF. The CDR3 DNA is TGTGCCAGCAGCTTCCTAACGCAGGTAGAGACCCAGTACTTC.